What follows is one T cell receptor beta chain and its context. The antigen is undetermined. This CDR3 has 10 residues. CDR1 SGHAT and CDR2 FQNNGV come from the germline V gene. The record originates from a study of cytomegalovirus exposure and HLA in healthy donors. Study-level points and caveats: Roughly uniform sequencing depth across donors was assumed, possibly incorrectly.

Use of 60 Vbeta and 13 Jbeta primers characterized the PCR. Repertoires were generated with immunoSEQ multiplex PCR, while TCRdb's copy carries only in-frame clones and drops some. The sample records about 160,000 clones, 80% being singletons. Sample: PBMCs. The chain is built from TRBV11-2 and TRBJ2-5; D perhaps matches TRBD2 (5 bases). This receptor was identified in a male donor in good health and CMV-seropositive. The CDR3 bases are TGTGCGGCTGGGAGAGAGACCCAGTACTTC. It encodes CAAGRETQYF.